The entry below gives a single T cell receptor beta chain sequence along with its context. The data derive from a study of cytomegalovirus exposure and HLA in healthy donors. The PCR had 60 Vbeta and 13 Jbeta primers. Method: immunoSEQ multiplex PCR; TCRdb's copy keeps in-frame clones and lacks some. The sample carries about 96,000 clones, roughly 74% recorded once. Germline CDR1 is GTSNPN and CDR2 is SVGIG (reference sequence). There are 12 residues in the CDR3. V lost 2 bases, J lost 8 bases, and 12 bases lay in between. V and J are TRBV30 and TRBJ1-1, with D perhaps TRBD1 (5 bases). Sequences were obtained from PBMCs. This clonotype was obtained from a female donor in good health and CMV-seropositive. The CDR3 spells CAWSQTWTEAFF. Here the CDR3 DNA reads TGTGCCTGGAGTCAAACCTGGACAGAAGCTTTCTTT.